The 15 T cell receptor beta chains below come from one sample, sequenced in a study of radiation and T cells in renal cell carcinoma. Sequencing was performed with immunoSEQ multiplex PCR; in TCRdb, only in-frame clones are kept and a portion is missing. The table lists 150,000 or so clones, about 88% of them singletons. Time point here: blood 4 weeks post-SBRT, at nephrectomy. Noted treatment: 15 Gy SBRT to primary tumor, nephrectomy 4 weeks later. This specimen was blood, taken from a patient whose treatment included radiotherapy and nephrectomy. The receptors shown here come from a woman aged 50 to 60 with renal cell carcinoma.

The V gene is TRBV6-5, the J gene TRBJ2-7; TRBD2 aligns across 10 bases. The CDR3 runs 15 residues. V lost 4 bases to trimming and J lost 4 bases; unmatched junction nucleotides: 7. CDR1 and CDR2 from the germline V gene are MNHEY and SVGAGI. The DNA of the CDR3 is TGTGCCAGCAGTTCTCGGACTAGCGGAAAATACGAGCAGTACTTC. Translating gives CASSSRTSGKYEQYF.

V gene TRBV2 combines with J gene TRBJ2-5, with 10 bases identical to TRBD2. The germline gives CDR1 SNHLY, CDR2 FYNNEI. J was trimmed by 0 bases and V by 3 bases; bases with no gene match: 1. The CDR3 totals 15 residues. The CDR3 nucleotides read TGTGCCAGCAGTGATAGCGGGGGGAACCAAGAGACCCAGTACTTC. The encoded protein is CASSDSGGNQETQYF.

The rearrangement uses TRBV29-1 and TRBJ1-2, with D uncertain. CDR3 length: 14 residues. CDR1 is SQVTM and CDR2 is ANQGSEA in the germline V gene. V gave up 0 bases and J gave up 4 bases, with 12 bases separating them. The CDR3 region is CSVEDSTQVYGYTF. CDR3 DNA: TGCAGCGTTGAAGACTCGACGCAAGTCTATGGCTACACCTTC.

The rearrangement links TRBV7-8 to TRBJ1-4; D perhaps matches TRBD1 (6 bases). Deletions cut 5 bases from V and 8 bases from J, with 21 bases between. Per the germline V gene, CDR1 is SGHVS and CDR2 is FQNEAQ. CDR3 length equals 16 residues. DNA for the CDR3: TGTGCCAGCAGCCCACCCAACAGGGTTTTTGGCGAAAAACTGTTTTTT. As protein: CASSPPNRVFGEKLFF. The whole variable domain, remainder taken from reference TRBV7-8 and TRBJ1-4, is GAGVSQSPRYKVAKRGQDVALRCDPISGHVSLFWYQQALGQGPEFLTYFQNEAQLDKSGLPSDRFFAERPEGSVSTLKIQRTQQEDSAVYLCASSPPNRVFGEKLFFGSGTQLSVL.

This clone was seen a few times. The CDR3 DNA is TGTGCCAGTAGTCGCCCCGGGGTAAGAGGCACTGAAGCTTTCTTT. This gives the protein CASSRPGVRGTEAFF. J is TRBJ1-1 and V is TRBV19, with D uncertain. CDR3 size: 15 residues. CDR1 LNHDA and CDR2 SQIVND come from the germline V gene (reference sequence). Trimming removed 5 bases at V and 4 bases at J, with 17 bases between.

The CDR3: CASSQEGYGYTF. CDR3 nucleotides: TGCGCCAGCAGCCAAGAAGGCTATGGCTACACCTTC. J is TRBJ1-2 and V is TRBV4-3; D remains ambiguous. The CDR3 totals 12 residues. Germline V gene sequence: CDR1 LGHNA, CDR2 YSLEER. With 0 bases removed from V and 4 bases from J, the gap between germline ends came to 3 bases.

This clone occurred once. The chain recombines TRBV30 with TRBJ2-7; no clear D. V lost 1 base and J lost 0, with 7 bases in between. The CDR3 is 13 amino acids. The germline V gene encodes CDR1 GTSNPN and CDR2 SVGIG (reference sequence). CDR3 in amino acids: CAWSEDTSYEQYF. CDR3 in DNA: TGTGCCTGGAGTGAAGACACCTCCTACGAGCAGTACTTC.

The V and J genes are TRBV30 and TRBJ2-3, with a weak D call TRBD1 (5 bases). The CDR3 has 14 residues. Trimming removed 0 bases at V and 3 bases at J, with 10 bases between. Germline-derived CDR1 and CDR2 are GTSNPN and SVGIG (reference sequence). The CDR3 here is CAWSVASGTDTQYF. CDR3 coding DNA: TGTGCCTGGAGTGTAGCGTCAGGGACAGATACGCAGTATTTT. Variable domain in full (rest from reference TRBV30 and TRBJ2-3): SQTIHQWPATLVQPVGSPLSLECTVEGTSNPNLYWYRQAAGRGLQLLFYSVGIGQISSEVPQNLSASRPQDRQFILSSKKLLLSDSGFYLCAWSVASGTDTQYFGPGTRLTVL.

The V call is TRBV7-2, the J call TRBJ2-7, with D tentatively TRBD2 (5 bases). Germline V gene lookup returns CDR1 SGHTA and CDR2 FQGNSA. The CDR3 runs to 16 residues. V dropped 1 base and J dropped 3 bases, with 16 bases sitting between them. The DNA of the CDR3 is TGTGCCAGCAGCTTAGAAGTTCCTAGCATAAGCTACGAGCAGTACTTC. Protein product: CASSLEVPSISYEQYF.

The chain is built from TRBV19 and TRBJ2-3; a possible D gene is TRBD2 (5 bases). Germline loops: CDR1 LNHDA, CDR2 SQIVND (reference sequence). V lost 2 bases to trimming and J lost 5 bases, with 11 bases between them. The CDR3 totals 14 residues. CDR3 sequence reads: CASSISPAGDTQYF. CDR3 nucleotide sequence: TGTGCCAGTAGTATATCTCCGGCGGGAGATACGCAGTATTTT. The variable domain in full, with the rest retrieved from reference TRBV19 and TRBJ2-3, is DGGITQSPKYLFRKEGQNVTLSCEQNLNHDAMYWYRQDPGQGLRLIYYSQIVNDFQKGDIAEGYSVSREKKESFPLTVTSAQKNPTAFYLCASSISPAGDTQYFGPGTRLTVL.

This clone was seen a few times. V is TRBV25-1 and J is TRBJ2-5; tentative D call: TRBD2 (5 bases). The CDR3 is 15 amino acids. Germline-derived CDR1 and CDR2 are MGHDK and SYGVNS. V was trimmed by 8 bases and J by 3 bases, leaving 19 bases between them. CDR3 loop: CASPGWVRDEETQYF. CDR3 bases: TGTGCCAGCCCCGGGTGGGTTCGGGATGAAGAGACCCAGTACTTC.

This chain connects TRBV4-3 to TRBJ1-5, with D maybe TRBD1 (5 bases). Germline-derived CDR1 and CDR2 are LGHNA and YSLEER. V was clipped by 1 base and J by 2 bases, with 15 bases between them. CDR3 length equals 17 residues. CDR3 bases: TGCGCCAGCAGCCAAGTATTGGCAGGGACTGGCAATCAGCCCCAGCATTTT. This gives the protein CASSQVLAGTGNQPQHF.

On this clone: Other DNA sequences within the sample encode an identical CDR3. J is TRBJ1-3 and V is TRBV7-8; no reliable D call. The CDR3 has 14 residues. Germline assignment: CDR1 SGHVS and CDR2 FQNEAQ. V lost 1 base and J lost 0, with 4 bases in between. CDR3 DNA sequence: TGTGCCAGCAGCTTAGGGGGCTCTGGAAACACCATATATTTT. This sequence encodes CASSLGGSGNTIYF.

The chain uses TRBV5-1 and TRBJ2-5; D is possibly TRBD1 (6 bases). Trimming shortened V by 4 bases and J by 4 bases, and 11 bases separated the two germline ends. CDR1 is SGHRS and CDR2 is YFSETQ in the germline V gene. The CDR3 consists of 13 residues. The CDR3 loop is CASSRDRSETQYF. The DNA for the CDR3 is TGCGCCAGCAGCCGTGACAGGTCAGAGACCCAGTACTTC.

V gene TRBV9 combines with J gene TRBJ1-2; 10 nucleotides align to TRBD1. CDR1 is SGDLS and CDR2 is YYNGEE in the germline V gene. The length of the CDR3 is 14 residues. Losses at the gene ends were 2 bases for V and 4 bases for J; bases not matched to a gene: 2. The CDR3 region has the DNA TGTGCCAGCAGCGTGGGACAGGGGATCTATGGCTACACCTTC. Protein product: CASSVGQGIYGYTF.